This record concerns one T cell receptor (beta chain) sequence. What it binds is not known. This table comes from immunoSEQ multiplex PCR, and its TCRdb copy is limited to in-frame clones, with some not included. The sample lists 250,000 to 400,000 clones; approximately 88% were seen once. The donors were members of the validation cohort comprising about 130 subjects, separate from the approximately 670-subject first cohort. This record comes from a study of cytomegalovirus exposure and HLA in healthy donors. Notes on the study in general: TCR beta chains numbering some 150 were designated cytomegalovirus-associated. Clusters of TCRs from the first cohort tended to co-occur in the 120 or so validation repertoires (as a later analysis found). Many donors carried some public TCRs, although rarity characterized most TCR sequences.

The sample comprised PBMCs. The TCR originated in a man aged 25 to 40 in good health and CMV-seronegative.

In DNA, the CDR3 is TGTGCCACCAGCAGAGATCGGGACAGGGGCTACGAGCAGTACTTC. It codes for CATSRDRDRGYEQYF. V is TRBV15 and J is TRBJ2-7; 10 nucleotides line up with TRBD1. Germline-derived CDR1 and CDR2 are LNHNV and YYDKDF (reference sequence). The CDR3 length is 15 residues. V dropped 0 bases and J dropped 3; count of bases not matched to a gene: 2.